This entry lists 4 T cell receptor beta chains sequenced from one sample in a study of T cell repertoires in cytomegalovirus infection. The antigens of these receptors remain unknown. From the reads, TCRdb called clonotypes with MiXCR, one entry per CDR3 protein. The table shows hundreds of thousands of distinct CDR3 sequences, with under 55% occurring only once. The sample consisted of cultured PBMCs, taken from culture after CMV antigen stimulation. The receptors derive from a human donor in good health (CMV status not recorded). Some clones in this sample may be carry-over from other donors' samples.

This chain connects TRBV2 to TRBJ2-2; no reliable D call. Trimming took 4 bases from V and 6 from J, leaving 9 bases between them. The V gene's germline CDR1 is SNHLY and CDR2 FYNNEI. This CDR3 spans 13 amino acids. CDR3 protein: CASSGGLSGELFF. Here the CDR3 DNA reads TGTGCCAGCAGTGGAGGTTTATCCGGGGAGCTGTTTTTT.

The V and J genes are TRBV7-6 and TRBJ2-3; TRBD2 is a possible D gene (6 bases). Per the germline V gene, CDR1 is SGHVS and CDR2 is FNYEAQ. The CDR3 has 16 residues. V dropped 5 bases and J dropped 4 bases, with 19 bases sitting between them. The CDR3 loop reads CASSPLGGVEADTQYF. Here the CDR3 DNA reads TGTGCCAGCAGCCCGTTGGGGGGAGTAGAGGCAGATACGCAGTATTTT.

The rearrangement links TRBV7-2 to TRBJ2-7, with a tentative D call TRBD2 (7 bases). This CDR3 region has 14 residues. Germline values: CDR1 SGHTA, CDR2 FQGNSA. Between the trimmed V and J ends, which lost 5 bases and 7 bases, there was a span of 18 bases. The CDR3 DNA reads TGTGCCAGCAGCGGGGGCAGGGAAGCGGGGGAGCAGTACTTC. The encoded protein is CASSGGREAGEQYF.

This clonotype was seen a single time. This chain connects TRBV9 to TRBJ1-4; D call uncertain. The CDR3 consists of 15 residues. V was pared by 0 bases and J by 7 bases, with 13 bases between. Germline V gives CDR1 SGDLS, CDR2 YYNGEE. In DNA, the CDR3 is TGTGCCAGCAGCGTAGTGTGGGTAGAAGGTGAAAAACTGTTTTTT. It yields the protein CASSVVWVEGEKLFF.